This T cell receptor beta chain was retrieved from a study of CD8+ T cells in alopecia areata. Study results and caveats: Clonality was higher in lesional than normal scalp, especially in alopecia totalis/universalis.

A word on this clone: Its antigen remains unknown.

Starting from PBMCs, sorting isolated CD4+ and CD8+ T cells. Extracted from the samples, RNA was reverse transcribed into cDNA to serve as the sequencing template. Assay: immunoSEQ multiplex PCR; the TCRdb copy retains only in-frame clones and omits some. The sample contains about 200,000 clones, just over 55% of which appear only once. Germline assignment: CDR1 MNHEY and CDR2 SMNVEV (reference sequence). The ends were cut back, 7 bases at V and 8 bases at J, with 11 bases in the middle. The CDR3 has 11 amino acids. The sequenced sample was CD8+ T cells sorted from blood. The V call is TRBV27, the J call TRBJ1-2; no firm D call. This receptor was taken from a human donor in good health. The CDR3 DNA sequence: TGTGCCAGCACAAATGGGTACGGCTACACCTTC. It yields the protein CASTNGYGYTF.